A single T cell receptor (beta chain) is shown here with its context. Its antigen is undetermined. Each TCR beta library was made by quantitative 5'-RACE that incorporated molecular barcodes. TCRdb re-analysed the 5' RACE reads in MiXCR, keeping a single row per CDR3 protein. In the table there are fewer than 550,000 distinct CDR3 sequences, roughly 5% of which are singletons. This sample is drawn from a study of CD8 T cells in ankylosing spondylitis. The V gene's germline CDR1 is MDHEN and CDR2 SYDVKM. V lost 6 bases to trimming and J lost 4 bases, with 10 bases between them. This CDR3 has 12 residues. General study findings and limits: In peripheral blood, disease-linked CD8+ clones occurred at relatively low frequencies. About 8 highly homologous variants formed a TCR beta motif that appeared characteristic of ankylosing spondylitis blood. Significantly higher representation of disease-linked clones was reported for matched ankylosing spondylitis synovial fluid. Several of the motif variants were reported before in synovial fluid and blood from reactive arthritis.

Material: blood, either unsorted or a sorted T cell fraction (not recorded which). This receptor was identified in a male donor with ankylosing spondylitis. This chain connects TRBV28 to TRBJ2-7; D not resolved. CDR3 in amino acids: CASSRPLYEQYF. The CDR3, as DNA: TGTGCCAGCAGCCGCCCCCTTTACGAGCAGTACTTC.